This passage covers 9 T cell receptor beta chains from one sample sequenced in a study of shared clonotypes between healthy human individuals. Assay used: immunoSEQ multiplex PCR; TCRdb lists only in-frame clones, some missing. The sample lists some 2.1 million clones; just under 95% were seen once. Naivety among CD8 cells was defined by CD45RO negativity and positive CCR7 selection, thereby excluding terminally differentiated effector memory CD45RA+ cells. Specimen: naive CD8+ T cells sorted from blood. The receptors here all came from a man between 18 and 29 years old in good health.

Notes on this clone: At the DNA level, this CDR3 is encoded by other sequences in the same sample as well. V usage is TRBV7-2 and J usage is TRBJ2-7; 11 nucleotides match TRBD2. The CDR3 is 15 residues long. Germline V gives CDR1 SGHTA, CDR2 FQGNSA. J was trimmed by 3 bases and V by 1 base; bases with no gene match: 2. CDR3 bases: TGTGCCAGCAGCTTAGAAGGGACTAGCGGCTACGAGCAGTACTTC. Its translation is CASSLEGTSGYEQYF. The whole variable domain, filled in from reference TRBV7-2 and TRBJ2-7, reads GAGVSQSPSNKVTEKGKDVELRCDPISGHTALYWYRQSLGQGLEFLIYFQGNSAPDKSGLPSDRFSAERTGGSVSTLTIQRTQQEDSAVYLCASSLEGTSGYEQYFGPGTRLTVT.

For the CDR3, the DNA is TGTGCCTGGAGTATGGACGAGCAGTACTTC. Amino acids: CAWSMDEQYF. The V and J genes are TRBV30 and TRBJ2-7; D gene ambiguous. CDR3 length: 10 amino acids. Per the germline V gene, CDR1 is GTSNPN and CDR2 is SVGIG (reference sequence). V lost 2 bases, J lost 5 bases, and 4 bases lay in between.

The chain carries TRBV6-1 and TRBJ1-3; no reliable D call. Germline CDR1 and CDR2: MNHNS and SASEGT. The CDR3 consists of 15 residues. Trimming pared 8 bases from V and 4 bases from J, leaving 18 bases between. The CDR3 is CASLVGPHLGNTIYF. DNA for the CDR3: TGTGCCAGCCTCGTAGGGCCTCACCTGGGAAACACCATATATTTT.

The V gene is TRBV7-2, the J gene TRBJ1-5; 7 nucleotides agree with TRBD1. The CDR3 is 15 amino acids. The V gene end was trimmed by 4 bases and the J gene end by 0 bases; junction bases not matched to a gene: 3. Germline V gives CDR1 SGHTA, CDR2 FQGNSA. CDR3 amino acids: CASSSDRDSNQPQHF. CDR3 nucleotide sequence: TGTGCCAGCAGCTCCGACAGGGATAGCAATCAGCCCCAGCATTTT.

The CDR3 DNA follows: TGTGCCAGAAGGTCCGTAGCGGGAGTTCCCAATGAGCAGTTCTTC. Its protein product is CARRSVAGVPNEQFF. The chain joins TRBV5-3 to TRBJ2-1, with 9 bases that match TRBD2. TRBV5-3 is an ORF, and what it does is uncertain. J lost 6 bases, V lost 5 bases, and 9 bases had no gene match. The CDR3 is 15 amino acids.

In the case of this clone: Distinct nucleotide sequences in the sample also encode this CDR3. The V gene is TRBV27, the J gene TRBJ2-3, with D perhaps assigned TRBD1 or TRBD2 (5 bases each). This CDR3 is 15 amino acids long. Germline V CDR1 and CDR2: MNHEY, SMNVEV (reference sequence). V lost 1 base and J 1 base, leaving 9 bases between the germline ends. The CDR3 coding sequence is TGTGCCAGCAGTTTATGGGACGGACGCACAGATACGCAGTATTTT. Translation: CASSLWDGRTDTQYF.

This chain links TRBV4-1 with TRBJ1-1; possible D gene TRBD1, 5 bases. This CDR3 region has 15 residues. With 0 bases removed from V and 0 bases from J, the gap between germline ends came to 8 bases. Looked up from germline, CDR1 is MGHRA and CDR2 is YSYEKL. In DNA form, the CDR3 reads TGCGCCAGCAGCCAAGAATCGACAGTGAACACTGAAGCTTTCTTT. Protein sequence: CASSQESTVNTEAFF.

The chain links TRBV30 to TRBJ1-3; 8 bases agree with TRBD1. Losses at the gene ends were 3 bases for V and 3 bases for J; bases not matched to a gene: 4. This CDR3 is 14 amino acids long. Germline CDR1 and CDR2: GTSNPN and SVGIG (reference sequence). In DNA form, the CDR3 reads TGTGCCTGGAGGGACAGGGTGCGTGGAAACACCATATATTTT. The encoded protein is CAWRDRVRGNTIYF.

The chain has TRBV2 and TRBJ1-3; TRBD1 is a possible D gene (5 bases). V was shortened by 6 bases and J by 0 bases, with 9 bases between the two germline ends. Germline V gives CDR1 SNHLY, CDR2 FYNNEI. This CDR3 comprises 14 residues. The CDR3 spells CASSGGDSGNTIYF. The CDR3 DNA follows: TGTGCCAGCAGCGGGGGTGACTCTGGAAACACCATATATTTT.